This TCR beta chain emerged from a study of blood T cell repertoires in COVID-19. Germline V lookup: CDR1 ENHRY, CDR2 SYGVKD. The germline V and J ends were trimmed by 7 bases and 7 bases, with 10 bases remaining between them. The length of the CDR3 is 11 residues. Clones were sequenced by immunoSEQ multiplex PCR, and TCRdb holds only the in-frame ones, with some missing. The profile shows about 120,000 clones, over 80% of them singletons. This receptor was obtained from a man aged 60 to 69 with acute or convalescent COVID-19. This chain joins TRBV10-3 and TRBJ1-2; a weak D match, TRBD1 (5 bases). Sequencing was done on a sample of peripheral blood. The CDR3 nucleotides are TGTGCCATCAACCAGGGTGGTGGCTACACCTTC. The encoded protein is CAINQGGGYTF.